These 6 T cell receptor beta chains were all obtained from the same sample, sequenced in a study of PD-1 blockade in classical Hodgkin lymphoma. Following autologous stem cell transplantation, relapse occurred in every patient, and exposure to brentuximab vedotin varied. Some clones are missing from TCRdb's copy, which holds only in-frame ones; the method was immunoSEQ multiplex PCR. The sample lists approximately 13,000 clones; 80% were seen once. The starting material was peripheral blood mononuclear cells (PBMCs), obtained at baseline. The origin of the receptors is a human donor with classical Hodgkin lymphoma.

The chain combines TRBV19 with TRBJ2-2; D gene ambiguous. From germline, CDR1 is LNHDA and CDR2 SQIVND (reference sequence). The CDR3 has 13 residues. Trimming removed 3 bases at V and 7 bases at J, with 9 bases between. The CDR3 DNA is TGTGCCAGTAGTATCTTGGTGGGCGGGGAGCTGTTTTTT. Translation: CASSILVGGELFF.

The chain is built from TRBV28 and TRBJ1-1, with D unresolved. This CDR3 has 14 residues. The V and J ends lost 2 bases and 3 bases respectively, with 10 bases between them. CDR1 and CDR2 (germline): MDHEN, SYDVKM. The CDR3 bases are TGTGCCAGCAGTTTAAACGGTGGATACACTGAAGCTTTCTTT. It is translated as CASSLNGGYTEAFF.

The chain carries TRBV6-4 and TRBJ2-7, with 7 positions matching TRBD1. The CDR3 is 16 residues long. Germline CDR1 MRHNA, CDR2 SNTAGT. V gave up 6 bases and J gave up 3 bases; unmatched junction bases: 14. The CDR3: CASSVPGTELFYEQYF. The CDR3 bases are TGTGCCAGCAGCGTTCCCGGGACAGAGCTTTTCTACGAGCAGTACTTC.

This chain connects TRBV6-1 to TRBJ1-2; 9 bases are a match to TRBD1. Germline CDR1 is MNHNS and CDR2 is SASEGT. The CDR3 length is 12 residues. V shed 8 bases and J 5 bases; nucleotides not matched to a gene: 3. This CDR3 reads CASSTGGYGYTF. CDR3 nucleotide sequence: TGTGCCAGCTCGACAGGGGGGTATGGCTACACCTTC.

This chain links TRBV5-6 with TRBJ2-5; D unclear. The CDR3 runs 13 residues. Per the germline V gene, CDR1 is SGHDT and CDR2 is YYEEEE. Trimming took off 6 bases at V and 5 bases at J, with 14 bases between the two ends. CDR3 nucleotide sequence: TGTGCCAGCATCCCCCCCGGGCGGGAGACCCAGTACTTC. Residues: CASIPPGRETQYF. The full variable domain, its missing parts supplied by reference TRBV5-6 and TRBJ2-5, is DAGVTQSPTHLIKTRGQQVTLRCSPKSGHDTVSWYQQALGQGPQFIFQYYEEEERQRGNFPDRFSGHQFPNYSSELNVNALLLGDSALYLCASIPPGRETQYFGPGTRLLVL.

The chain recombines TRBV12-5 with TRBJ2-7; possible D gene TRBD1, 5 bases. Germline values: CDR1 LGHNT, CDR2 FRNRAP. The ends were cut back, 5 bases at V and 0 bases at J, with 14 bases in the middle. The CDR3 runs 15 residues. This CDR3 is CASGRTQGSSYEQYF. The CDR3 DNA sequence: TGTGCTAGTGGTCGTACCCAGGGTAGCTCCTACGAGCAGTACTTC.